The sequence of this T cell receptor beta chain was determined in a study of T cell responses to AZD1222 COVID-19 vaccine. The CDR3 runs 16 residues. J was trimmed by 3 bases and V by 1 base; bases with no gene match: 4. Germline V lookup: CDR1 SGHTA, CDR2 FQGNSA. Study-wide results and caveats: Baseline seropositivity occurred in only a handful of AZD1222 recipients. Nearly half of spike-specific TCRs reportedly target unmutated variant regions.

Sequencing was performed with immunoSEQ multiplex PCR; in TCRdb, only in-frame clones are kept and a portion is missing. The sample contains some 110,000 clones, 80% to 90% of which appear only once. The count of this clone is one. The antigen is undetermined. The V gene is TRBV7-2, the J gene TRBJ2-3; 10 bases fit TRBD2. This TCR derives from an adult in good health. Here the sequenced sample was peripheral blood, taken on day 0 of AZD1222 vaccination. CDR3 nucleotides: TGTGCCAGCAGCTTAGAGGTAGCGGGAGGAACAGATACGCAGTATTTT. Protein: CASSLEVAGGTDTQYF.